The subject of this entry is one T cell receptor (beta chain). Its binding antigen is unknown. The data derive from a study of monozygotic twins with inflammatory bowel disease (dated by TCRdb to between 2017 and 2020). Study-level background: In total, approximately 28 monozygotic twin pairs made up the full study: 19 Danish pairs, all IBD-discordant, plus nine German pairs, of which four were IBD-concordant and five were IBD-discordant. The search for disease-associated traits relied mainly on comparing IBD patients with their genetically identical healthy co-twins within discordant pairs. Each individual had, on average, about 151 000 unique TCRalpha sequences and 181 000 unique TCRbeta sequences available for analysis.

Library generation was performed with 5' RACE. For each TCR library, 3,000 to 4,000 ng of total RNA was used. For each sample, cDNA was synthesized in eight separate reactions using SMARTScribe reverse transcriptase. During cDNA synthesis, template switching was used to introduce unique molecular identifiers that contained a 6-nucleotide sample barcode. Two nested PCRs of about 15 and 9 cycles amplified the TCRalpha and TCRbeta cDNA, and bead purification followed each PCR. Before amplification, the cDNA was treated with uracil DNA-glycosylase and purified using the QIAquick PCR purification kit. The second PCR was the step at which Illumina TruSeq-compatible adapters and sample-specific barcodes were added. TapeStation and Qubit were used to check library quality and concentration, and 5 to 6.5 ng of each library went into the pool. Sequencing of the pooled libraries was done on an Illumina HiSeq2500 single-index Rapid Run using custom sequencing primers and 2 x 100 bp reads. The paper's data handling went like this. MiGEC version 1.2.6 was used for UMI-based consensus assembly to correct PCR and sequencing errors. MiXCR version 2.1.1 was used for V(D)J alignment, clonotype assembly and CDR3 extraction. To normalise gene usage, clonotype sharing and MAIT/NKT TCR abundance, the analysis used the top 1000, 10 000 and 20 000 clonotypes per sample. Diversity was computed as the inverse Simpson index with the vegan R package after downsampling to 27 000 UMIs. Statistical testing used paired Mann-Whitney U tests on the discordant twin pairs and applied Benjamini-Hochberg correction for multiple testing. After the reads were reprocessed by TCRdb, one entry was made per CDR3 protein sequence, with no DNA. These V and J calls are TCRdb output, not the study's own analysis. The sample's table covers approximately 300,000 distinct CDR3 sequences. 5% to 6% of the sample rests with the top ten.

The investigation overall reported the following: Different T cell subtypes could not be distinguished in the analysis. Because patients received different immunosuppressive treatments, the repertoires may have picked up extra background noise and variability between individuals. No single strong signal or clonotype linked to IBD turned up in the results, so the idea that one exists was not supported. Fewer clonotypes were shared with other individuals by IBD patients than by healthy twins, most markedly in patients showing signs of disease activity. IBD patients had lower TCRbeta repertoire diversity, measured by the inverse Simpson index, than their healthy co-twins. Repertoire similarity did not differ between concordant and discordant twins, which could be due to limited statistical power.

The cysteine opens and the phenylalanine closes a CDR3 of 13 amino acids. A DNA sequence was not provided. The germline V gene specifies MNHEY as CDR1 and SVGAGI as CDR2. From each donor, a roughly 2.7 ml peripheral blood sample was collected into PAXgene tubes and stored at -80 degrees C. Total RNA was isolated from whole blood with the PAXgene blood miRNA kit on an automated QIAcube, without T cell sorting. Peripheral blood from monozygotic twin pairs, either concordant or discordant for inflammatory bowel disease, underwent deep TCRalpha and TCRbeta repertoire profiling that used unique molecular barcoding. Smoking habits were recorded for all twin pairs, with individuals classified as current, former or never smokers.

This chain joins TRBV6-5 to TRBJ2-5; TCRdb calls TRBD2, which cannot be checked without DNA. The source is a human donor with ulcerative colitis or Crohn's disease, or a healthy co-twin of an affected twin (not recorded which). The sequenced sample consisted of blood. The CDR3 protein is CASIPTPEGTQYF.